This T cell receptor (beta chain) appears in the sequencing data of a study of T cell responses to AZD1222 COVID-19 vaccine. As for the study in general: Second-dose timings of about 4 or about 12 weeks were pooled.

Findings and limits, study-wide: Receipt of two AZD1222 doses was followed by a rise in Spike-specific TCR breadth and depth. Clonal diversity may have been underestimated in mostly white British donors.

Produced via immunoSEQ multiplex PCR; TCRdb's table is partial and in-frame only. The table has 75,000 to 100,000 clones, around 89% seen once. Per the germline V gene, CDR1 is SGHRS and CDR2 is YFSETQ. The germline V and J ends were trimmed by 1 base and 0 bases, with 10 bases remaining between them. CDR3 length: 16 residues. In the case of this clone: What it recognizes is unknown.

The chain joins TRBV5-1 to TRBJ2-2; D is ambiguous. The TCR sequence derives from an adult in good health. The material sequenced was peripheral blood, taken on day 0 of AZD1222 vaccination. Here the CDR3 DNA reads TGCGCCAGCAGCTTGTTTGCCGCCTCGAACACCGGGGAGCTGTTTTTT. Its protein product is CASSLFAASNTGELFF.